These 5 T cell receptor beta chains originate from one sample sequenced in a study of immune evolution from preneoplasia to lung adenocarcinoma. The repertoire was sequenced with immunoSEQ multiplex PCR; TCRdb's copy has only in-frame clones and lacks some. This table has approximately 9,000 clones, approximately 83% appearing once. The sample was FFPE minimally invasive lung adenocarcinoma tissue. The receptors were sampled from a person between 65 and 79 years old with lung adenocarcinoma.

The V gene is TRBV2, the J gene TRBJ2-3; D may be TRBD2 (5 bases). The CDR3 has 16 amino acids. V was cut by 5 bases and J by 4 bases, with 19 bases left in between. Per the germline V gene, CDR1 is SNHLY and CDR2 is FYNNEI. Here the CDR3 reads CASSPNGLLPPDTQYF. CDR3 sequence (DNA): TGTGCCAGCAGTCCCAACGGACTCCTCCCCCCAGATACGCAGTATTTT.

This chain connects TRBV21-1 to TRBJ1-2. TRBV21-1 is a listed pseudogene. The CDR3 is 13 residues long. The CDR3 is CASSRITGYGYTF. In nucleotides, the CDR3 is TGTGCCAGCAGCCGTATCACTGGGTATGGCTACACCTTC.

The chain has TRBV27 and TRBJ1-6; TRBD1 might be the D (6 bases). The V and J ends lost 6 bases and 10 bases respectively, with 19 bases between them. Germline V CDR1 and CDR2: MNHEY, SMNVEV (reference sequence). The CDR3 is 15 amino acids. CDR3 coding DNA: TGTGCCAGCAGCACGGGGGCCCTTGGGGCGTCACCCCTCCACTTT. It encodes CASSTGALGASPLHF.

This chain joins TRBV6-5 and TRBJ2-5, with 10 nucleotides matching TRBD2. The CDR3 sequence is 15 residues long. CDR1 and CDR2 (germline): MNHEY, SVGAGI. V shed 6 bases and J 4 bases; nucleotides not matched to a gene: 8. The CDR3 coding sequence is TGTGCCAGCAGCCCCCCGGGACTAGCGAGAGAGACCCAGTACTTC. Translation: CASSPPGLARETQYF.

The chain has TRBV7-9 and TRBJ1-2; D might be TRBD1 (5 bases). Germline CDR1 SEHNR, CDR2 FQNEAQ (reference sequence). The CDR3 totals 15 residues. With 5 bases removed from V and 2 bases from J, the gap between germline ends came to 15 bases. The CDR3 loop is CASSLAGSWNYGYTF. The CDR3 DNA sequence: TGTGCCAGCAGCCTTGCAGGGAGTTGGAACTATGGCTACACCTTC.